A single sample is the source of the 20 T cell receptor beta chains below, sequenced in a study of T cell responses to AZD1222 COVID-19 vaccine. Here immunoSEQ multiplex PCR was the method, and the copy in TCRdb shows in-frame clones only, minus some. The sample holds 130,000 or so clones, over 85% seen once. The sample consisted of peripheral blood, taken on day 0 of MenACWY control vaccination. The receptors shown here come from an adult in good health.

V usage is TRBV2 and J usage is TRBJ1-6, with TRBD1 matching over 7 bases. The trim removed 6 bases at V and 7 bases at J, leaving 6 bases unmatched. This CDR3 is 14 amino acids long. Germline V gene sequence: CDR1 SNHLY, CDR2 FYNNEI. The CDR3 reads CASRGQTLNSPLHF. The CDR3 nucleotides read TGTGCCAGCAGGGGACAGACCTTGAATTCACCCCTCCACTTT. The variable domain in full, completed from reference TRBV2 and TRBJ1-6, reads EPEVTQTPSHQVTQMGQEVILRCVPISNHLYFYWYRQILGQKVEFLVSFYNNEISEKSEIFDDQFSVERPDGSNFTLKIRSTKLEDSAMYFCASRGQTLNSPLHFGNGTRLTVT.

In nucleotides, the CDR3 is TGTGCCAGCAAACTAGGGTTGGGCTCCTACGAGCAGTACTTC. Its protein is CASKLGLGSYEQYF. This chain uses TRBV28 with TRBJ2-7, with a tentative D call TRBD2 (5 bases). V was clipped by 7 bases and J by 0 bases, with 13 bases between them. The CDR3 sequence is 14 residues long. Germline V gene sequence: CDR1 MDHEN, CDR2 SYDVKM.

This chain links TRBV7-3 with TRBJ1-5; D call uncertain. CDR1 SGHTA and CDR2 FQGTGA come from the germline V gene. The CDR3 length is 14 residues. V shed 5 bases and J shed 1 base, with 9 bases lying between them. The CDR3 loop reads CASSEDGSNQPQHF. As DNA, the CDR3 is TGTGCCAGCAGCGAGGACGGGAGCAATCAGCCCCAGCATTTT.

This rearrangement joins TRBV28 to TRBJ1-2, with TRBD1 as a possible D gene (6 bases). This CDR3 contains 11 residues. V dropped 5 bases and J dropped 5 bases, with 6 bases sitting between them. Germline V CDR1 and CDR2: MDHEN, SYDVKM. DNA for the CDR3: TGTGCCAGCAGTACAGGGTATGGCTACACCTTC. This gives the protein CASSTGYGYTF.

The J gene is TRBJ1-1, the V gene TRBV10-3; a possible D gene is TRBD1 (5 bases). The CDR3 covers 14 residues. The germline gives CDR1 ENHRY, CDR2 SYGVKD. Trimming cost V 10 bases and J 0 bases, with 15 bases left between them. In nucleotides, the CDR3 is TGTGCCACCGCCTCGACAGCTATGAACACTGAAGCTTTCTTT. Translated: CATASTAMNTEAFF.

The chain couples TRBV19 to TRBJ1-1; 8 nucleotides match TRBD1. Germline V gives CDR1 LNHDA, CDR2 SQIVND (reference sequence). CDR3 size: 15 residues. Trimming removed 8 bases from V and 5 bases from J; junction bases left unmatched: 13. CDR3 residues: CASLITRTGKTEAFF. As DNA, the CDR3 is TGTGCCAGTCTTATAACGAGGACAGGGAAGACTGAAGCTTTCTTT.

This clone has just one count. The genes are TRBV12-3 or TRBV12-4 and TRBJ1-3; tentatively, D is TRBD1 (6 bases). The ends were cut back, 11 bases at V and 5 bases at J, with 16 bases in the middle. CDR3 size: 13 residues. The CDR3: CAGVSGARNTIYF. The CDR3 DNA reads TGTGCCGGGGTTTCGGGGGCGAGAAACACCATATATTTT.

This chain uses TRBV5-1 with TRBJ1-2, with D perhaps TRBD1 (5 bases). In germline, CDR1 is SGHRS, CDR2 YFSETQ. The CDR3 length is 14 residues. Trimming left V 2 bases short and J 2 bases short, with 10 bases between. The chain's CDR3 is CASSLTQGNYGYTF. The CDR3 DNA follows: TGCGCCAGCAGCTTAACTCAGGGAAACTATGGCTACACCTTC.

The CDR3 reads CASSPSSRVGTQYF. The DNA for the CDR3 is TGTGCCAGCAGTCCCAGCTCGCGGGTCGGGACCCAGTACTTC. The V and J genes are TRBV6-5 and TRBJ2-5, with a weak D call TRBD2 (5 bases). The CDR3 totals 14 residues. V lost 5 bases, J lost 7 bases, and 17 bases lay in between. Germline V lookup: CDR1 MNHEY, CDR2 SVGAGI.

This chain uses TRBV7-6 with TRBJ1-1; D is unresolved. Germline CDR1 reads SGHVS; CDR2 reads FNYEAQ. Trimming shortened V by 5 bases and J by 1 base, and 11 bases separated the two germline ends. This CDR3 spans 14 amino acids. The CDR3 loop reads CASSGVLGNTEAFF. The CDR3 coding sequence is TGTGCCAGCAGCGGGGTTTTGGGGAACACTGAAGCTTTCTTT.

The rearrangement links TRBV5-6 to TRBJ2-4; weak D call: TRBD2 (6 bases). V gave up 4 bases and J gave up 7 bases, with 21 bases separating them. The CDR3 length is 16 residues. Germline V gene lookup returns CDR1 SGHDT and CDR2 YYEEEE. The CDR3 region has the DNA TGTGCCAGCAGCCTCACCTGGGACTCCCGGGGGAACATTCAGTACTTC. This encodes CASSLTWDSRGNIQYF.

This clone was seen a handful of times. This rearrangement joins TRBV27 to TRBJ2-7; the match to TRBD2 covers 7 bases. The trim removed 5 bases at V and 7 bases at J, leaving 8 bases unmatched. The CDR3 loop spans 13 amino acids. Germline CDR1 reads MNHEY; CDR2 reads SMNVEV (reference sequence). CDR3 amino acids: CASSPRGGEEQYF. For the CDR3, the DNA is TGTGCCAGCAGTCCCCGGGGAGGGGAGGAGCAGTACTTC.

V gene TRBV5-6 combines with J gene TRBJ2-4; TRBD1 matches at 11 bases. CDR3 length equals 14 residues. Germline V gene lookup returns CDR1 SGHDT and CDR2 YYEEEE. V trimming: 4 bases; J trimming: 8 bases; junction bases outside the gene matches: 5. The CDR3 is CASSGRDRGDIQYF. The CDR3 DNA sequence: TGTGCCAGCAGCGGTAGGGACAGGGGGGACATTCAGTACTTC.

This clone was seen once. The CDR3 DNA is TGTGCCACCCGTGGAGGGACGGACACCGGGGAGCTGTTTTTT. Amino acid sequence: CATRGGTDTGELFF. The J gene is TRBJ2-2, the V gene TRBV24-1; D may be TRBD2 (6 bases). This CDR3 has 14 amino acids. V lost 9 bases and J lost 3, with 13 bases in between. CDR1 is KGHDR and CDR2 is SFDVKD in the germline V gene.

CDR3 sequence reads: CASSESGGREYEQYF. The CDR3 DNA reads as TGCGCCAGCAGTGAGTCAGGAGGGCGGGAGTACGAGCAGTACTTC. The chain employs TRBV10-1 and TRBJ2-7, with 7 positions matching TRBD2. Germline CDR1 reads WNHNN; CDR2 reads SYGVQD (reference sequence). V shed 0 bases and J 4 bases; nucleotides not matched to a gene: 6. The CDR3 has 15 amino acids.

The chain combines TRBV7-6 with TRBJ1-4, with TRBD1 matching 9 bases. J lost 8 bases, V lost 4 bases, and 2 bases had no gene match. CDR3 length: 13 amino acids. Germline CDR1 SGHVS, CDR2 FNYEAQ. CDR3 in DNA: TGTGCCAGCAGCTCGGACAGGGGCGAAAAACTGTTTTTT. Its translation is CASSSDRGEKLFF.

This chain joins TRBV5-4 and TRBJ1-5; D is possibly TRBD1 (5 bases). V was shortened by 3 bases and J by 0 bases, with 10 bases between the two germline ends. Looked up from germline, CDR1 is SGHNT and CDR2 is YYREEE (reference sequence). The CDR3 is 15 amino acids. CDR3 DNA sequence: TGTGCCAGCAGCTCAGGAGGACATAGCAATCAGCCCCAGCATTTT. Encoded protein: CASSSGGHSNQPQHF.

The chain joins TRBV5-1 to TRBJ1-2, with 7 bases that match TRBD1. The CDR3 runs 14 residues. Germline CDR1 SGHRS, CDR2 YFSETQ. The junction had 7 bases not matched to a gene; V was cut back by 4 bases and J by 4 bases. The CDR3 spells CASSGGTVFYGYTF. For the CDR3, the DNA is TGCGCCAGCAGCGGAGGGACAGTTTTCTATGGCTACACCTTC.

CDR3 amino acids: CASSTPLREKLFF. In nucleotides, the CDR3 is TGTGCCAGTAGTACCCCCCTACGGGAAAAACTGTTTTTT. This rearrangement joins TRBV19 to TRBJ1-4, with unresolved D. The germline V and J ends were trimmed by 4 bases and 8 bases, with 11 bases remaining between them. This CDR3 region has 13 residues. Germline V gene data show CDR1 as LNHDA and CDR2 as SQIVND (reference sequence).

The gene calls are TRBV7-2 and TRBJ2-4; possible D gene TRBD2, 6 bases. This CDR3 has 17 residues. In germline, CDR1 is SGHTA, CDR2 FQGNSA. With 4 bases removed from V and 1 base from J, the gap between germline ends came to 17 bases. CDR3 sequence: CASSSQSTGVAKNIQYF. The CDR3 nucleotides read TGTGCCAGCAGCTCTCAGTCCACGGGGGTTGCCAAAAACATTCAGTACTTC.